The next 14 T cell receptor beta chains were all read from a single sample in a study of cytomegalovirus exposure and HLA in healthy donors. It was with 60 Vbeta and 13 Jbeta primers that the PCR ran. Data came from immunoSEQ multiplex PCR; TCRdb stores just in-frame clones and leaves some out. This repertoire shows some 150,000 clones, 64% found once; its top ten account for under 3%. Specimen: PBMCs. These TCRs come from a young woman in good health and CMV-seropositive.

The V and J genes are TRBV7-2 and TRBJ2-3; TRBD2 is a possible D gene (5 bases). V lost 4 bases to trimming and J lost 5 bases, with 16 bases between them. Germline V lookup: CDR1 SGHTA, CDR2 FQGNSA. The CDR3 covers 15 residues. The CDR3 region has the DNA TGTGCCAGCAGCTCAGGACTGTTTTTTCGAGATACGCAGTATTTT. Translation: CASSSGLFFRDTQYF.

CDR3 bases: TGTGCCTGGAGTGCGACGGGAGCACTAGGAAAACTGTTTTTT. This gives the protein CAWSATGALGKLFF. The chain employs TRBV30 and TRBJ1-4; D gene uncertain. CDR3 size: 14 residues. Germline CDR1 reads GTSNPN; CDR2 reads SVGIG (reference sequence). The ends were cut back, 1 base at V and 10 bases at J, with 16 bases in the middle.

The sample holds a few counts of this clone. This sequence joins TRBV7-9 and TRBJ2-2, with TRBD2 matching over 7 bases. Germline loops: CDR1 SEHNR, CDR2 FQNEAQ (reference sequence). The CDR3 runs 16 residues. Germline trimming cut 5 bases from V and 4 bases from J; bases unmatched to any gene: 10. The CDR3 DNA sequence: TGTGCCAGCAGCCGCGGGGGAAGGCCGGGCACCGGGGAGCTGTTTTTT. It encodes CASSRGGRPGTGELFF.

CDR3 DNA: TGTGCCAGTAGTTCGCAGACTCCCTACGAGCAGTACTTC. It is translated as CASSSQTPYEQYF. This sequence joins TRBV19 and TRBJ2-7; D not certain. The germline gives CDR1 LNHDA, CDR2 SQIVND (reference sequence). The length of the CDR3 is 13 residues. Trimming cost V 5 bases and J 2 bases, with 10 bases left between them.

This rearrangement joins TRBV5-4 to TRBJ2-7, with 7 nucleotides matching TRBD1. Trimming removed 2 bases from V and 2 bases from J; junction bases left unmatched: 7. Germline CDR1 and CDR2: SGHNT and YYREEE (reference sequence). The CDR3 loop spans 15 amino acids. CDR3 DNA sequence: TGTGCCAGCAGCTTAGGGGGCCTCTCCACCTACGAGCAGTACTTC. It yields the protein CASSLGGLSTYEQYF.

A few counts support this clone. J is TRBJ1-1 and V is TRBV5-1; D remains unclear. This CDR3 contains 13 residues. Trimming removed 4 bases at V and 4 bases at J, with 11 bases between. Germline CDR1 reads SGHRS; CDR2 reads YFSETQ. CDR3 bases: TGCGCCAGCAGCCCGATGGCCTCCACTGAAGCTTTCTTT. Translated: CASSPMASTEAFF.

The chain is built from TRBV28 and TRBJ1-5; 8 bases agree with TRBD1. The J segment lost 4 bases and the V segment lost 6 bases, leaving 8 bases of the junction unmatched. CDR1 and CDR2 from the germline V gene are MDHEN and SYDVKM. CDR3 size: 15 residues. The CDR3 reads CASRLTGVRNQPQHF. The CDR3 DNA reads as TGTGCCAGCAGACTGACAGGGGTGCGGAATCAGCCCCAGCATTTT.

This clone has a handful of counts. The chain's CDR3 is CASSQVRDRLTGELFF. The CDR3 region has the DNA TGCGCCAGCAGCCAAGTGCGTGACAGGTTAACCGGGGAGCTGTTTTTT. The chain employs TRBV4-1 and TRBJ2-2; a possible D gene is TRBD1 (6 bases). Deletions cut 1 base from V and 5 bases from J, with 14 bases between. In germline, CDR1 is MGHRA, CDR2 YSYEKL. The CDR3 consists of 16 residues.

This clone was recorded a few times. The same CDR3 is also encoded by other DNA sequences in this sample. CDR3 DNA: TGTGCCATCAGTGAGGGGGACTTGAACAATCAGCCCCAGCATTTT. Translated: CAISEGDLNNQPQHF. The chain carries TRBV10-3 and TRBJ1-5, with D possibly TRBD1 on 5 matching bases. CDR1 and CDR2 from the germline V gene are ENHRY and SYGVKD. V gave up 2 bases and J gave up 3 bases, with 11 bases separating them. CDR3 length: 15 residues.

V is TRBV16 and J is TRBJ1-2; D call uncertain. The V end was cut by 2 bases, the J end by 8 bases, with 15 bases between. This CDR3 region has 14 residues. Per the germline V gene, CDR1 is KGHSY and CDR2 is FQNENV. The CDR3 spells CASSQDKTPVGYTF. The CDR3 region has the DNA TGTGCCAGCAGCCAAGACAAAACCCCCGTCGGCTACACCTTC.

The CDR3 protein is CASSPYSDGGEILGNTIYF. The CDR3 region has the DNA TGCGCCAGCAGCCCCTACTCCGATGGGGGCGAAATTCTCGGAAACACCATATATTTT. The V call is TRBV4-1, the J call TRBJ1-3, with D tentatively TRBD1 (6 bases). The length of the CDR3 is 19 residues. The germline CDR1 and CDR2 sequences are MGHRA and YSYEKL. Trimming pared 4 bases from V and 4 bases from J, leaving 26 bases between.

The V and J genes are TRBV28 and TRBJ2-1, with 7 bases fitting TRBD2. CDR1 and CDR2 (germline): MDHEN, SYDVKM. This CDR3 is built from 17 residues. V was clipped by 7 bases and J by 7 bases; unmatched bases: 19. The CDR3 coding sequence is TGTGCCAGCACATTAGCCCCGACATCTAGCGGACTTAATGAGCAGTTCTTC. Protein sequence: CASTLAPTSSGLNEQFF.

This chain connects TRBV2 to TRBJ1-4; D is perhaps TRBD1 (6 bases). V lost 2 bases and J 6 bases, leaving 10 bases between the germline ends. In germline, CDR1 is SNHLY, CDR2 FYNNEI. The CDR3 contains 14 residues. The DNA for the CDR3 is TGTGCCAGCAGTGAACCCGGGGGGCATGAAAAACTGTTTTTT. It yields the protein CASSEPGGHEKLFF.

The V call is TRBV10-3, the J call TRBJ2-7; D is uncertain. Deletions cut 10 bases from V and 5 bases from J, with 12 bases between. The CDR3 is 11 amino acids. The V gene's germline CDR1 is ENHRY and CDR2 SYGVKD. This CDR3 is CATASRDEQYF. In DNA, the CDR3 is TGTGCCACCGCTTCGCGTGACGAGCAGTACTTC.